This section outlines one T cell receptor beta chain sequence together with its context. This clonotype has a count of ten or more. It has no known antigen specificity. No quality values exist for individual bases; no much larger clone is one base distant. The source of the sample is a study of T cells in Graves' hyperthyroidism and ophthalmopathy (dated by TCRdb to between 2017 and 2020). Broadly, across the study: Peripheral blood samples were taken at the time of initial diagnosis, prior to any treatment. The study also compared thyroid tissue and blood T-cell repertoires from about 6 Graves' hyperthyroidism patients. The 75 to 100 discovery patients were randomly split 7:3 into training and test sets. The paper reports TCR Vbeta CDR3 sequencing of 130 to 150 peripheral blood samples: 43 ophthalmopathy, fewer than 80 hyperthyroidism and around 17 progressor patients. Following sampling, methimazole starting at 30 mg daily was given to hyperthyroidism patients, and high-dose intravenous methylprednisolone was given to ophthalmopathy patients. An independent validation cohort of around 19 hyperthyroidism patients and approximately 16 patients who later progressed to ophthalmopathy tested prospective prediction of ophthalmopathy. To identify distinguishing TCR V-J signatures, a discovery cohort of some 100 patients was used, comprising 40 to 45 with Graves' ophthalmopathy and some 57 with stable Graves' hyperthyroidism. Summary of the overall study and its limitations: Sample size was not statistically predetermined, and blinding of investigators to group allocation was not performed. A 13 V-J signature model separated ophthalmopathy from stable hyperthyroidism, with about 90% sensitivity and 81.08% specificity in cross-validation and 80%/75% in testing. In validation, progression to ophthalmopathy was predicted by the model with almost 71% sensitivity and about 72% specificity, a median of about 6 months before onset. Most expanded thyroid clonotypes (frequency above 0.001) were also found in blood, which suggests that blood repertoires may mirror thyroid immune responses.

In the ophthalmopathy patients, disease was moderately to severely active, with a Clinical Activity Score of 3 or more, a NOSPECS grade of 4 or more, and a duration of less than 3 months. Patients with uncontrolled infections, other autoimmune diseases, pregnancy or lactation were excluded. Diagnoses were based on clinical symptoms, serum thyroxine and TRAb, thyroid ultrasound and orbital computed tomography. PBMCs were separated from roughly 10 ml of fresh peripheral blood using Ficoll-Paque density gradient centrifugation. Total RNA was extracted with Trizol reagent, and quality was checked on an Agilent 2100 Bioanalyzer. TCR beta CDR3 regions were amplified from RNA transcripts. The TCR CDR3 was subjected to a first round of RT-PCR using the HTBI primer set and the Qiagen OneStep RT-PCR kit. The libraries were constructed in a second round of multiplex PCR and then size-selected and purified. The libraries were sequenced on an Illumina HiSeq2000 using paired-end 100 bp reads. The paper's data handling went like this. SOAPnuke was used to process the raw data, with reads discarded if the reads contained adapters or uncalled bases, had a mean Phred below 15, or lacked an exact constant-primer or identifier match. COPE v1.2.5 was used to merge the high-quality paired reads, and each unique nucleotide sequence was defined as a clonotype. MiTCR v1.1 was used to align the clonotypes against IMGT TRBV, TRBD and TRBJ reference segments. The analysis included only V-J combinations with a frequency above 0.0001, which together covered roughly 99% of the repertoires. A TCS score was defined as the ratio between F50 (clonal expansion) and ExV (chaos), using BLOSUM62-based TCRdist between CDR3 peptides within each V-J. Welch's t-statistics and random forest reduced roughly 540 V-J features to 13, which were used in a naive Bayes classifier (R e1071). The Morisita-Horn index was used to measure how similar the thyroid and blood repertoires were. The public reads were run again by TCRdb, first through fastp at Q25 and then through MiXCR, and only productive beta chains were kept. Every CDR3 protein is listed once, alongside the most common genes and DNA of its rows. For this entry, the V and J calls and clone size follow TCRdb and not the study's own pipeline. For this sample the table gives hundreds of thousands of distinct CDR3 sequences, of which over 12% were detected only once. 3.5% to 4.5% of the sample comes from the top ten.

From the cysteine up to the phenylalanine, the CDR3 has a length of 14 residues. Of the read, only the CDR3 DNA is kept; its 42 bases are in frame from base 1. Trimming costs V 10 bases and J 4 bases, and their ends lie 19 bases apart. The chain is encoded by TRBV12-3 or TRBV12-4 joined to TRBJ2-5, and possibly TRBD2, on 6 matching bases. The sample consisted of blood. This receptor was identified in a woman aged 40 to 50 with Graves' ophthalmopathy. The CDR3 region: CATNLEGFPETQYF. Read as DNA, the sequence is TGTGCCACCAACCTGGAGGGGTTTCCAGAGACCCAGTACTTC.